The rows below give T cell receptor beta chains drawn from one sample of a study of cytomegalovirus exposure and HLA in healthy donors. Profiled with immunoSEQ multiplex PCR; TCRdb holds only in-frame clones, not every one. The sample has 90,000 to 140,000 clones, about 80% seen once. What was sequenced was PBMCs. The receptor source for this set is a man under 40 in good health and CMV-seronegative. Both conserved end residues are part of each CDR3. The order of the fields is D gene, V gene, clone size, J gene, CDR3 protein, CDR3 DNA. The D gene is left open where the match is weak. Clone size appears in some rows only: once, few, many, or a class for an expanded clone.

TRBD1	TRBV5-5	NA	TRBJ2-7	CASSHLMSRGTYEQYF	TGTGCCAGCAGCCACCTTATGAGCAGGGGGACCTACGAGCAGTACTTC
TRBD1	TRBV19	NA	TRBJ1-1	CASSIDRSGQGYTEAFF	TGTGCCAGTAGTATAGATCGGTCGGGACAGGGTTACACTGAAGCTTTCTTT
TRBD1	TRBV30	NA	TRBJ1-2	CAWSPGTGGGYTF	TGTGCCTGGAGTCCCGGGACAGGGGGTGGCTACACCTTC
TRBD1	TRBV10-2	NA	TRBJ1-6	CASSPGQRLPLHF	TGCGCCAGCAGTCCGGGACAGCGTCTACCCCTCCACTTT
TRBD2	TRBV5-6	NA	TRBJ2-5	CASSSGLAGGWETQYF	TGTGCCAGCAGCTCCGGACTAGCGGGAGGGTGGGAGACCCAGTACTTC
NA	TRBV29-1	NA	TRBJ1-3	CSPRHSSGNTIYF	TGCAGCCCGAGACACTCATCCGGAAACACCATATATTTT
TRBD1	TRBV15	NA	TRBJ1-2	CATSPLGTGVYGYTF	TGTGCCACCAGTCCACTGGGGACAGGGGTATATGGCTACACCTTC
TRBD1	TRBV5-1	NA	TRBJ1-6	CASSLDDRGLSPLHF	TGCGCCAGCAGCTTGGACGACAGGGGGCTGTCACCCCTCCACTTT
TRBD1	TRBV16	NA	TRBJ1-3	CASSQGTAGNTIYF	TGTGCCAGCAGCCAAGGGACAGCCGGAAACACCATATATTTT
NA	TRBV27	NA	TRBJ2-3	CASSPRRVDTQYF	TGTGCCAGCAGTCCTCGCAGGGTCGATACGCAGTATTTT
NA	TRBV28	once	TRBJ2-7	CASSFRYEQYF	TGTGCCAGCAGTTTTCGGTACGAGCAGTACTTC
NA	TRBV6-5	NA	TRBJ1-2	CASRPTENYGYTF	TGTGCCAGCAGACCGACGGAGAACTATGGCTACACCTTC
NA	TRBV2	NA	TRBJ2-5	CASSDSGEETQYF	TGTGCCAGCAGTGACTCGGGGGAAGAGACCCAGTACTTC
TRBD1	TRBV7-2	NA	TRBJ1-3	CASSWTGTGNTIYF	TGTGCCAGCAGCTGGACAGGGACTGGAAACACCATATATTTT
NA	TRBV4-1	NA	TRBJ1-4	CASSQDGAGYEKLFF	TGCGCCAGCAGCCAAGATGGAGCAGGGTATGAAAAACTGTTTTTT
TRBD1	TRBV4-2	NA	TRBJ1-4	CASSQGTTGGNEKLFF	TGTGCCAGCAGCCAGGGCACGACAGGGGGGAATGAAAAACTGTTTTTT
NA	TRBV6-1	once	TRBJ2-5	CASSESGASGQETQYF	TGTGCCAGCAGTGAATCGGGGGCTAGCGGCCAAGAGACCCAGTACTTC
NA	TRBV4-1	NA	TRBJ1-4	CASSLGEPLNEKLFF	TGCGCCAGCAGCCTAGGGGAACCGCTTAATGAAAAACTGTTTTTT
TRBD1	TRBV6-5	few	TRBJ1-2	CATGQGWGLGYTF	TGTGCCACCGGACAGGGTTGGGGCCTTGGCTACACCTTC
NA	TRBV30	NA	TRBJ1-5	CAWSDGGGAYQPQHF	TGTGCCTGGAGTGACGGGGGGGGAGCTTATCAGCCCCAGCATTTT
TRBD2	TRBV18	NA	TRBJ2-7	CASSPGAGAGSYEQYF	TGTGCCAGCTCACCTGGAGCGGGAGCAGGATCCTACGAGCAGTACTTC
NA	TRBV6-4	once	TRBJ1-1	CASSVNLNTEAFF	TGTGCCAGCAGTGTAAACCTAAACACTGAAGCTTTCTTT
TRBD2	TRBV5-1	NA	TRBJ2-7	CASSIRTSGGTGEQYF	TGCGCCAGCAGCATAAGGACTAGCGGGGGGACGGGCGAGCAGTACTTC
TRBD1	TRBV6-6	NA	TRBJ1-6	CASRGTAANSPLHF	TGTGCCAGCAGAGGGACAGCAGCCAATTCACCCCTCCACTTT
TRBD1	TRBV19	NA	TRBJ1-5	CASSPPTGDPTLYSNQPQHF	TGTGCCAGTAGTCCTCCCACAGGGGACCCTACACTTTATAGCAATCAGCCCCAGCATTTT
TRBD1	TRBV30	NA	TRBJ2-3	CAWSGIWAGGTDTQYF	TGTGCCTGGAGTGGGATCTGGGCAGGGGGAACAGATACGCAGTATTTT
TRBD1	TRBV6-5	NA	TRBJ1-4	CASSRTQGPNEKLFF	TGTGCCAGCAGTAGGACACAGGGGCCGAATGAAAAGCTGTTTTTT
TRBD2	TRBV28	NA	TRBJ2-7	CASHRSSGIYEQYF	TGTGCCAGCCACAGGTCTAGCGGGATCTACGAGCAGTACTTC
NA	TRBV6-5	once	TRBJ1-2	CASSRDHYGYTF	TGTGCCAGCAGCCGGGATCATTATGGCTACACCTTC
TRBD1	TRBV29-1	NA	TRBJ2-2	CSVEGTRDRGLRELFF	TGCAGCGTTGAGGGAACCCGGGACAGGGGGCTACGGGAGCTGTTTTTT
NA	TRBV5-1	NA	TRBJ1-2	CASSLYGGRNGYTF	TGCGCCAGCAGCTTGTACGGGGGGCGGAATGGCTACACCTTC
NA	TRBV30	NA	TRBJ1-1	CAWSGGNTEAFF	TGTGCCTGGAGTGGCGGGAACACTGAAGCTTTCTTT
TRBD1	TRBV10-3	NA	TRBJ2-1	CAIRPGQGADEQFF	TGTGCCATCAGGCCGGGACAGGGGGCGGATGAGCAGTTCTTC
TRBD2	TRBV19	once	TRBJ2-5	CATTGGETQYF	TGTGCCACTACGGGGGGGGAAACCCAGTACTTC
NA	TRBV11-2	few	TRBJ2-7	CASSFNQGGVYEQYF	TGTGCCAGCAGCTTTAATCAGGGTGGGGTCTACGAGCAGTACTTC
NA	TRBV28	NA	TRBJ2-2	CASRGGGRDTGELFF	TGTGCCAGCAGAGGGGGGGGGCGTGACACCGGGGAGCTGTTTTTT
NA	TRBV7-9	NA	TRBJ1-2	CASSWTETDHHNYGYTF	TGTGCCAGCAGCTGGACAGAAACCGACCACCATAACTATGGCTACACCTTC
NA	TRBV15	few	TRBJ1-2	CATSRGYSDSGYGYTF	TGTGCCACCAGCAGAGGGTACAGTGACAGTGGCTATGGCTACACCTTC
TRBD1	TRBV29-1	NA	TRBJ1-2	CSVRTGFHGYTF	TGCAGCGTTAGGACAGGGTTCCATGGCTACACCTTC
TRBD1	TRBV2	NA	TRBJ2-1	CASSEPDRGTDNEQFF	TGTGCCAGCAGTGAACCCGACAGGGGGACCGACAATGAGCAGTTCTTC
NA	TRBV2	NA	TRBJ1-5	CASSEANRNQPQHF	TGTGCCAGCAGTGAAGCGAACAGAAATCAGCCCCAGCATTTT
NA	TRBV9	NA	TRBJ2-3	CASSVMRGGSTDTQYF	TGTGCCAGCAGCGTAATGCGGGGCGGTAGCACAGATACGCAGTATTTT